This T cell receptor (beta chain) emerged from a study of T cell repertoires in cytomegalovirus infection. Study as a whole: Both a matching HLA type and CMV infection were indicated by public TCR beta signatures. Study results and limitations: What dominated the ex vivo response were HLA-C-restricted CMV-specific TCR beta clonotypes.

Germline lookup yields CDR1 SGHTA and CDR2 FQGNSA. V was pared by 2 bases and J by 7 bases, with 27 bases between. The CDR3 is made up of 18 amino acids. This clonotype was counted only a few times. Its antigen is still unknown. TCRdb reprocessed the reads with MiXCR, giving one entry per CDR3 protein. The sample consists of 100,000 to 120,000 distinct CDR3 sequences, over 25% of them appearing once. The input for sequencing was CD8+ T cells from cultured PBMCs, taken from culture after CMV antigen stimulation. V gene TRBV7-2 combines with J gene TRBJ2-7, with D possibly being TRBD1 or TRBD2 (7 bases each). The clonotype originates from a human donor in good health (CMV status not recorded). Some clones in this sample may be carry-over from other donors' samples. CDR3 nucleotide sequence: TGTGCCAGCAGCTTAACCCAGGGGGGGTGGGCCCCCCAAATAGAGCAGTACTTC. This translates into CASSLTQGGWAPQIEQYF.